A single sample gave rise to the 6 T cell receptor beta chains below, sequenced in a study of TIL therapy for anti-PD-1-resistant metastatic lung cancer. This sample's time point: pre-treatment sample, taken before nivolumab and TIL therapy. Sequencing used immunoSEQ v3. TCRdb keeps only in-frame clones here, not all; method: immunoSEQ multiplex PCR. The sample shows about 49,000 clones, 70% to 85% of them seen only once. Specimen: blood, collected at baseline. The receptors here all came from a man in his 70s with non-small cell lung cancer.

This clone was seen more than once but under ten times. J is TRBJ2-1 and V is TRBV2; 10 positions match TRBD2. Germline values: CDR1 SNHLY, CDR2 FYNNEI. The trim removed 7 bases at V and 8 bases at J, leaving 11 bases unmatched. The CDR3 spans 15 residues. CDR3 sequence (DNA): TGTGCCAGCATGCGGCTAGCGGGAGTCGTTTATGAGCAGTTCTTC. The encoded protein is CASMRLAGVVYEQFF.

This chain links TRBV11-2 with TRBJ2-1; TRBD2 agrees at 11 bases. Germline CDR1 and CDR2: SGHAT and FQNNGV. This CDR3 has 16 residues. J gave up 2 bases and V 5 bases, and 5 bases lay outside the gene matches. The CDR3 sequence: CASSKTSGMTYNEQFF. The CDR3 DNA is TGTGCCAGCAGCAAGACTAGCGGGATGACCTACAATGAGCAGTTCTTC.

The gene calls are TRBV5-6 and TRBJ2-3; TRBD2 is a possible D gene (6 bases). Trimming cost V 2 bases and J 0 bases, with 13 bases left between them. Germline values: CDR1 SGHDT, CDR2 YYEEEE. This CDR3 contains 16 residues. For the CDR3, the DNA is TGTGCCAGCAGCTTCCAGACCAGCGGGAGCACAGATACGCAGTATTTT. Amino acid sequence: CASSFQTSGSTDTQYF.

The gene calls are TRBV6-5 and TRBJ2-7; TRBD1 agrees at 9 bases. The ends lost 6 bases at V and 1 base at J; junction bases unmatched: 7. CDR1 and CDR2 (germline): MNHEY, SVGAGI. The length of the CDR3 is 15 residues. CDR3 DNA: TGTGCCAGCAGCACCGGACAGGGGATGTCCTACGAGCAGTACTTC. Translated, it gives CASSTGQGMSYEQYF.

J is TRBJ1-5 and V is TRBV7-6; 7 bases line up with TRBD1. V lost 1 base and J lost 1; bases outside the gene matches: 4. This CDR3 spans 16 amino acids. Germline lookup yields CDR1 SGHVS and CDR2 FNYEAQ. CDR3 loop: CASSLGARGSNQPQHF. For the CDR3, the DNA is TGTGCCAGCAGCTTAGGGGCCAGGGGGAGCAATCAGCCCCAGCATTTT.

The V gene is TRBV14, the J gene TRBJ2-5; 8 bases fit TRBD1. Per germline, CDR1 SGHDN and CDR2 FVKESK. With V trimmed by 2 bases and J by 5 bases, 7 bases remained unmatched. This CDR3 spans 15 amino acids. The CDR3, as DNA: TGTGCCAGCAGCCAATTAGGACAGGGCGGGGAGACCCAGTACTTC. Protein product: CASSQLGQGGETQYF. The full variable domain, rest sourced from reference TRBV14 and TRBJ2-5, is EAGVTQFPSHSVIEKGQTVTLRCDPISGHDNLYWYRRVMGKEIKFLLHFVKESKQDESGMPNNRFLAERTGGTYSTLKVQPAELEDSGVYFCASSQLGQGGETQYFGPGTRLLVL.